The 8 T cell receptor beta chains in this list originate from one sample, sequenced in a study of response to subunit inactivated influenza vaccine. Via MiXCR, TCRdb re-called the RT-PCR reads, giving one row per CDR3 protein. Of 710,000 or so distinct CDR3 sequences in the sample, about 15% were seen once. Sequenced material: PBMCs from blood, taken roughly 12 days after vaccination. The receptors were sampled from a man over 45 who received an inactivated influenza vaccine.

This chain uses TRBV14 with TRBJ2-3; TRBD2 is a possible D gene (7 bases). Germline CDR1 and CDR2: SGHDN and FVKESK. V was clipped by 2 bases and J by 2 bases, with 11 bases between them. The CDR3 runs to 15 residues. CDR3: CASSQPRGHTDTQYF. CDR3 bases: TGTGCCAGCAGCCAACCGCGGGGGCACACAGATACGCAGTATTTT. The entire variable domain, with the rest obtained from reference TRBV14 and TRBJ2-3, is as follows: EAGVTQFPSHSVIEKGQTVTLRCDPISGHDNLYWYRRVMGKEIKFLLHFVKESKQDESGMPNNRFLAERTGGTYSTLKVQPAELEDSGVYFCASSQPRGHTDTQYFGPGTRLTVL.

This clonotype was seen a single time. This chain joins TRBV20-1 and TRBJ2-5; D remains ambiguous. Between the trimmed V and J ends, which lost 8 bases and 4 bases, there was a span of 17 bases. This CDR3 comprises 13 residues. Germline V gene lookup returns CDR1 DFQATT and CDR2 SNEGSKA (reference sequence). Here the CDR3 DNA reads TGCAGTAAGACGGCGGCACTTCTAGAGACCCAGTACTTC. This codes for CSKTAALLETQYF.

A few counts support this clonotype. The rearrangement joins TRBV20-1 to TRBJ1-1; D gene uncertain. Deletions cut 3 bases from V and 8 bases from J, with 7 bases between. Germline-derived CDR1 and CDR2 are DFQATT and SNEGSKA (reference sequence). The CDR3 sequence is 10 residues long. The CDR3 region has the DNA TGCAGTGCTAGTGGCAGAGAAGCTTTCTTT. It codes for CSASGREAFF.

The chain joins TRBV12-3 or TRBV12-4 to TRBJ1-2; D is undetermined. The CDR3 is 14 amino acids. The ends were cut back, 4 bases at V and 2 bases at J, with 11 bases in the middle. The CDR3 sequence: CASSYTGSNYGYTF. CDR3 DNA sequence: TGTGCCAGCAGTTATACGGGGTCGAACTATGGCTACACCTTC.

This clonotype was recorded a few times. This chain joins TRBV11-2 and TRBJ2-3, with TRBD2 matching over 7 bases. Germline CDR1 reads SGHAT; CDR2 reads FQNNGV. The trim removed 1 base at V and 8 bases at J, leaving 12 bases unmatched. The CDR3 loop spans 16 amino acids. The CDR3: CASSLAALAFQFTQYF. In nucleotides, the CDR3 is TGTGCCAGCAGCTTAGCCGCACTAGCGTTTCAGTTTACGCAGTATTTT.

This clonotype occurred a few times. The gene calls are TRBV12-3 or TRBV12-4 and TRBJ2-1, with D unresolved. This CDR3 is built from 12 residues. The ends were cut back, 5 bases at V and 8 bases at J, with 10 bases in the middle. The CDR3 spells CASSVLLHEQFF. Here the CDR3 DNA reads TGTGCCAGCAGTGTACTGTTGCATGAGCAGTTCTTC.

There are a few counts of this clonotype. V usage is TRBV5-1 and J usage is TRBJ2-1, with TRBD2 matching over 8 bases. Trimming at V came to 2 bases and at J to 7 bases, leaving 17 bases not matched to a gene. The CDR3 is 18 amino acids. Germline CDR1 reads SGHRS; CDR2 reads YFSETQ. In DNA form, the CDR3 reads TGCGCCAGCAGCTTTAATCTACCCGGAAGCAGCGGGAGAAATGAGCAGTTCTTC. Its protein is CASSFNLPGSSGRNEQFF. Complete variable domain (other parts from reference TRBV5-1 and TRBJ2-1): KAGVTQTPRYLIKTRGQQVTLSCSPISGHRSVSWYQQTPGQGLQFLFEYFSETQRNKGNFPGRFSGRQFSNSRSEMNVSTLELGDSALYLCASSFNLPGSSGRNEQFFGPGTRLTVL.

V is TRBV15 and J is TRBJ2-5; maybe TRBD1 (5 bases). The CDR3 is 15 amino acids. Germline CDR1 LNHNV, CDR2 YYDKDF (reference sequence). With 4 bases removed from V and 0 bases from J, the gap between germline ends came to 12 bases. CDR3 protein: CATSTNPGYQETQYF. CDR3 DNA sequence: TGTGCCACCAGCACGAACCCAGGGTACCAAGAGACCCAGTACTTC. Drawing the rest from reference TRBV15 and TRBJ2-5, the complete variable domain is DAMVIQNPRYQVTQFGKPVTLSCSQTLNHNVMYWYQQKSSQAPKLLFHYYDKDFNNEADTPDNFQSRRPNTSFCFLDIRSPGLGDTAMYLCATSTNPGYQETQYFGPGTRLLVL.